This TCR beta chain was documented in a study of beta chain features in type 1 diabetes. The V and J ends lost 0 bases and 4 bases, in that order; junction bases with no gene match: 6. The CDR3 is made up of 17 amino acids. Germline assignment: CDR1 LGHNA and CDR2 YNFKEQ. The entirety of the isolated RNA underwent reverse transcription, so expressed TCRB transcripts were sequenced. Some clones are missing from TCRdb's copy, which holds only in-frame ones; the method was immunoSEQ multiplex PCR. The table has just under 150,000 clones, about 10% seen once. This clone has only a few counts. This sequence originates from a man younger than 35 in good health. The rearrangement links TRBV4-2 to TRBJ1-3; 10 bases agree with TRBD1. The sample taken for sequencing was naive CD4+ T cells from blood. The CDR3 loop is CASSQESGQGSGNTIYF. The DNA of the CDR3 is TGTGCCAGCAGCCAAGAGTCGGGACAGGGGTCAGGAAACACCATATATTTT.